The entry below describes one TCR beta chain. It was roughly 10 milliliters of peripheral blood that were drawn from each donor. The ends lost 0 bases at V and 10 bases at J; junction bases unmatched: 15. Germline CDR1 and CDR2: SGHRS and YFSETQ. The CDR3 has 17 amino acids. The sample originates from a study of blood T cells in healthy people across ages. Using a J-beta primer mix together with a sample-barcoded 5' primer, a second PCR was run for roughly 7 to 11 cycles. One entry per CDR3 protein, called by TCRdb with MiXCR from the 5' RACE reads. The sample has 800,000 to 950,000 distinct CDR3 sequences; about 27% are singletons. Another study also made use of these data, one on T cells of mothers and their children. That report notes: Each 15 ul cDNA reaction used approximately 1.5 ug RNA; all RNA was used. Mothers yielded over 8 million CDR3 reads, children 2.5 million to 3 million each.

The chain uses TRBV5-1 and TRBJ2-1; 8 bases are shared with TRBD1. Input material: blood. The origin of this receptor is a woman aged 40 to 50 in good health. The CDR3 DNA reads TGCGCCAGCAGCTTGGCGACAGGGGTTCGAAGAGGGGACGAGCAGTTCTTC. Translating gives CASSLATGVRRGDEQFF. Full variable domain (remainder filled in from reference TRBV5-1 and TRBJ2-1): KAGVTQTPRYLIKTRGQQVTLSCSPISGHRSVSWYQQTPGQGLQFLFEYFSETQRNKGNFPGRFSGRQFSNSRSEMNVSTLELGDSALYLCASSLATGVRRGDEQFFGPGTRLTVL.